The rows below give T cell receptor beta chains drawn from one sample of a study of vaccination effects on CD4 cells after COVID-19. The method was immunoSEQ multiplex PCR; TCRdb's version includes in-frame clones alone and lacks a portion of them. This table has 75,000 to 100,000 clones, about three quarters appearing once. No antigen has been assigned to these receptors. The source was CD4+ T cells from PBMCs cultured with HCoV-OC43 spike peptides, collected after COVID-19 vaccination. Every receptor here comes from a human donor who received a COVID-19 vaccine. Both conserved end residues are part of each CDR3. A D gene is named only where the DNA matches it firmly. Clone size is shown for a subset of rows, as once, few, many or a class of expanded clone.

j_call clone_size v_call d_call cdr3_length cdr3_nt cdr3_aa
TRBJ2-3 - TRBV5-1 TRBD1 15 TGCGCCAGCAGCGTCAACAGGGGGGGCACAGATACGCAGTATTTT CASSVNRGGTDTQYF
TRBJ2-1 - TRBV7-8 TRBD1 17 TGTGCCAGCAGCTTTGAAGTTAAGGACAGGGGTTACAATGAGCAGTTCTTC CASSFEVKDRGYNEQFF
TRBJ2-4 few TRBV30 TRBD2 16 TGTGCCTGGATGCCGAGGGGCCGGGGGGGAGGATACATTCAGTACTTC CAWMPRGRGGGYIQYF
TRBJ2-6 few TRBV3-1/TRBV3-2 - 17 TGTGCCAGCAGCCAGGGACGGGGCCTTGGTGGGGCCAACGTCCTGACTTTC CASSQGRGLGGANVLTF
TRBJ2-1 few TRBV6-5 - 13 TGTGCCAGCAGTCTCATCTCGGACGGTGAGCAGTTCTTC CASSLISDGEQFF
TRBJ2-3 - TRBV7-2 TRBD2 15 TGTGCCAGCAGCCCTGGACTAGCGATCACAGATACGCAGTATTTT CASSPGLAITDTQYF
TRBJ2-2 - TRBV5-1 - 15 TGCGCCAGCAGCGGTTGGCAGGGAGGCACCGGGGAGCTGTTTTTT CASSGWQGGTGELFF
TRBJ1-5 - TRBV6-2/TRBV6-3 - 15 TGTGCCAGCAGTGGCGGGGGGGGAGGCAATCAGCCCCAGCATTTT CASSGGGGGNQPQHF
TRBJ1-2 - TRBV19 - 16 TGTGCCAGTAGTATAGCGGGCAGGGAAGTTCACGATGGCTACACCTTC CASSIAGREVHDGYTF
TRBJ1-5 once TRBV28 - 13 TGTGCCAGCAGCAGGGACCTTAATCAGCCCCAGCATTTT CASSRDLNQPQHF
TRBJ2-3 once TRBV12-3/TRBV12-4 - 13 TGTGCCAGCAGTCTTCGACAGTCGGATACGCAGTATTTT CASSLRQSDTQYF
TRBJ1-6 few TRBV4-3 - 18 TGCGCCAGCAGCCAAGAAGTACCGGGGAGCTCCTATAATTCACCCCTCCACTTT CASSQEVPGSSYNSPLHF
TRBJ1-5 - TRBV24-1 - 14 TGTGCCACCAGTCACCGGGGGAGCAATCAGCCCCAGCATTTT CATSHRGSNQPQHF
TRBJ2-2 - TRBV9 - 15 TGTGCCAGCAGATCGGGGGAGGCGAACACCGGGGAGCTGTTTTTT CASRSGEANTGELFF
TRBJ2-1 - TRBV14 TRBD2 19 TGTGCCAGCAGCCAGAAGATAGCGGGGGGATCCAGCTCCTACAATGAGCAGTTCTTC CASSQKIAGGSSSYNEQFF
TRBJ1-4 - TRBV25-1 - 15 TGTGCCAGCTCCCTCCCGGGGGCAACTAATGAAAAACTGTTTTTT CASSLPGATNEKLFF